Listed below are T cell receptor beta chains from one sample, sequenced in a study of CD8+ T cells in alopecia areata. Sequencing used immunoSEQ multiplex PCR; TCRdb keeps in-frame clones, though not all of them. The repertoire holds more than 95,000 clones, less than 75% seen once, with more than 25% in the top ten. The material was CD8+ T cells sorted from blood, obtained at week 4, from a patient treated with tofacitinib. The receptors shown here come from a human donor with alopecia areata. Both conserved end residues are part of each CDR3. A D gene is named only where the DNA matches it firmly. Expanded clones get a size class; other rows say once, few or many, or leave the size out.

CDR3: CAWREPTSLRQETQYF; DNA: TGTGCCTGGAGGGAACCGACTAGTTTAAGGCAAGAGACCCAGTACTTC; J: TRBJ2-5; V: TRBV30; D: .; size: few
CDR3: CASSRDRGIPAGYTF; DNA: TGTGCCAGCAGCCGAGACAGGGGAATCCCCGCGGGCTACACCTTC; J: TRBJ1-2; V: TRBV14; D: TRBD1; size: few
CDR3: CAWSVPRSPYNEQFF; DNA: TGTGCCTGGAGTGTGCCTAGGTCCCCTTACAATGAGCAGTTCTTC; J: TRBJ2-1; V: TRBV30; D: .; size: .
CDR3: CAWSPQGSNYGYTF; DNA: TGTGCCTGGAGTCCACAGGGGTCTAACTATGGCTACACCTTC; J: TRBJ1-2; V: TRBV30; D: TRBD1; size: .
CDR3: CASSSQRWGQETYEQYF; DNA: TGTGCCAGCAGCTCCCAAAGGTGGGGACAGGAGACCTACGAGCAGTACTTC; J: TRBJ2-7; V: TRBV7-9; D: TRBD1; size: .
CDR3: CASSLGLSSYNEQFF; DNA: TGTGCCAGCAGCTTAGGACTTAGCTCCTACAATGAGCAGTTCTTC; J: TRBJ2-1; V: TRBV13; D: .; size: .
CDR3: CSVGQGAKFNEQFF; DNA: TGCAGCGTCGGACAGGGGGCGAAATTTAATGAGCAGTTCTTC; J: TRBJ2-1; V: TRBV29-1; D: TRBD1; size: few
CDR3: CASSWTSGAANEQFF; DNA: TGTGCCAGCAGTTGGACTAGCGGGGCTGCCAATGAGCAGTTCTTC; J: TRBJ2-1; V: TRBV27; D: TRBD2; size: .
CDR3: CASNWLSGGADTQYF; DNA: TGTGCCAGCAATTGGCTGTCGGGTGGGGCAGATACGCAGTATTTT; J: TRBJ2-3; V: TRBV7-2; D: .; size: few
CDR3: CASSFPGDGSETQYF; DNA: TGTGCCAGCAGCTTCCCGGGGGATGGCTCCGAGACCCAGTACTTC; J: TRBJ2-5; V: TRBV13; D: .; size: once
CDR3: CAWSVGTVNNQPQHF; DNA: TGTGCCTGGAGTGTGGGGACAGTGAACAATCAGCCCCAGCATTTT; J: TRBJ1-5; V: TRBV30; D: TRBD1; size: few
CDR3: CASSPSGGYEQYF; DNA: TGTGCCAGCAGCCCCTCCGGCGGCTACGAGCAGTACTTC; J: TRBJ2-7; V: TRBV14; D: .; size: .
CDR3: CASSGTGRVGYTF; DNA: TGTGCCAGCAGCGGGACAGGGAGAGTTGGCTACACCTTC; J: TRBJ1-2; V: TRBV7-9; D: TRBD1; size: .
CDR3: CAWMRITEAFF; DNA: TGTGCCTGGATGAGGATCACTGAAGCTTTCTTT; J: TRBJ1-1; V: TRBV30; D: .; size: .
CDR3: CAWSPGGAPNEQYF; DNA: TGTGCCTGGAGTCCGGGGGGGGCCCCCAACGAGCAGTACTTC; J: TRBJ2-7; V: TRBV30; D: TRBD2; size: .
CDR3: CATGETRLQHMDTQYF; DNA: TGTGCCACCGGCGAAACTAGGCTCCAACACATGGATACGCAGTATTTT; J: TRBJ2-3; V: TRBV15; D: .; size: few
CDR3: CASLLARDTQYF; DNA: TGTGCCAGCCTTCTAGCGCGAGATACGCAGTATTTT; J: TRBJ2-3; V: TRBV6-6; D: .; size: .
CDR3: CASSRDLGDTEAFF; DNA: TGTGCCAGCAGCCGGGACTTGGGGGACACTGAAGCTTTCTTT; J: TRBJ1-1; V: TRBV9; D: .; size: .
CDR3: CASSPLGAGGELFF; DNA: TGCGCCAGCAGCCCGCTAGGGGCGGGCGGGGAGCTGTTTTTT; J: TRBJ2-2; V: TRBV4-1; D: .; size: .
CDR3: CSAAGGSTDTQYF; DNA: TGCAGCGCAGCGGGGGGCAGCACAGATACGCAGTATTTT; J: TRBJ2-3; V: TRBV29-1; D: TRBD2; size: .
CDR3: CSVEVPQPQGTLTYEQYF; DNA: TGCAGCGTTGAAGTCCCACAACCGCAGGGAACTTTGACCTACGAGCAGTACTTC; J: TRBJ2-7; V: TRBV29-1; D: .; size: once
CDR3: CASSSTAGSSYEQYF; DNA: TGTGCCAGCAGTTCCACTGCGGGCAGCTCCTACGAGCAGTACTTC; J: TRBJ2-7; V: TRBV6-5; D: .; size: few
CDR3: CATSRDDGTDTQYF; DNA: TGTGCCACCAGCAGAGATGACGGGACAGATACGCAGTATTTT; J: TRBJ2-3; V: TRBV15; D: .; size: .
CDR3: CSVEKRRRETQYF; DNA: TGCAGCGTTGAAAAACGCCGCCGAGAGACCCAGTACTTC; J: TRBJ2-5; V: TRBV29-1; D: .; size: .
CDR3: CASGGSYEQYF; DNA: TGTGCCAGCGGGGGGTCCTACGAGCAGTACTTC; J: TRBJ2-7; V: TRBV25-1; D: .; size: .
CDR3: CSVRGGPTDTQYF; DNA: TGCAGCGTTCGGGGGGGGCCCACAGATACGCAGTATTTT; J: TRBJ2-3; V: TRBV29-1; D: TRBD2; size: few
CDR3: CAWIANYGYTF; DNA: TGTGCCTGGATAGCTAACTATGGCTACACCTTC; J: TRBJ1-2; V: TRBV30; D: .; size: few
CDR3: CASSLAPGSDYNEQFF; DNA: TGTGCCAGCAGCTTGGCCCCGGGGAGCGACTACAATGAGCAGTTCTTC; J: TRBJ2-1; V: TRBV7-9; D: .; size: .
CDR3: CAISGNTYNEQFF; DNA: TGTGCCATCAGTGGTAATACCTACAATGAGCAGTTCTTC; J: TRBJ2-1; V: TRBV10-3; D: .; size: few
CDR3: CASTQTISGYTF; DNA: TGTGCCAGCACTCAGACTATCTCTGGCTACACCTTC; J: TRBJ1-2; V: TRBV6-1; D: .; size: .
CDR3: CASSLYRTEQFF; DNA: TGTGCCAGCAGTTTGTATCGGACAGAGCAGTTCTTC; J: TRBJ2-1; V: TRBV28; D: .; size: .
CDR3: CASSPGTSPGQAFF; DNA: TGTGCCAGCAGTCCCGGGACCTCTCCTGGGCAGGCGTTCTTC; J: TRBJ2-1; V: TRBV27; D: .; size: few
CDR3: CATSVLRTANQPQHF; DNA: TGTGCCACCAGCGTACTAAGGACGGCAAATCAGCCCCAGCATTTT; J: TRBJ1-5; V: TRBV15; D: .; size: .
CDR3: CSVPEGGGYTF; DNA: TGCAGCGTTCCCGAGGGGGGTGGCTACACCTTC; J: TRBJ1-2; V: TRBV29-1; D: .; size: few
CDR3: CASSLTGGLYNEQFF; DNA: TGTGCCAGCAGCTTAACGGGGGGCCTCTACAATGAGCAGTTCTTC; J: TRBJ2-1; V: TRBV7-3; D: .; size: .
CDR3: CSVEESHRPEQYF; DNA: TGCAGCGTTGAAGAATCGCACAGGCCGGAGCAGTACTTC; J: TRBJ2-7; V: TRBV29-1; D: .; size: .
CDR3: CSVVDTREEADTQYF; DNA: TGCAGCGTCGTCGACACCCGGGAAGAGGCAGATACGCAGTATTTT; J: TRBJ2-3; V: TRBV29-1; D: .; size: .
CDR3: CASSLWDWNEQFF; DNA: TGTGCCAGCAGTTTATGGGACTGGAATGAGCAGTTCTTC; J: TRBJ2-1; V: TRBV27; D: .; size: few
CDR3: CASSQVQSYEQYF; DNA: TGTGCCAGCAGCCAAGTCCAGAGCTACGAGCAGTACTTC; J: TRBJ2-7; V: TRBV14; D: .; size: .
CDR3: CASREGIGLQPQHF; DNA: TGTGCCAGCAGGGAAGGGATAGGGTTACAGCCCCAGCATTTT; J: TRBJ1-5; V: TRBV6-1; D: .; size: .
CDR3: CASIRGNTGELFF; DNA: TGTGCCAGCATTAGGGGAAACACCGGGGAGCTGTTTTTT; J: TRBJ2-2; V: TRBV30; D: .; size: .
CDR3: CASSATYTGELFF; DNA: TGTGCCAGCAGCGCCACCTACACCGGGGAGCTGTTTTTT; J: TRBJ2-2; V: TRBV4-2; D: .; size: few
CDR3: CASSLGTGANTGELFF; DNA: TGTGCCAGCAGTTTAGGGACAGGGGCGAACACCGGGGAGCTGTTTTTT; J: TRBJ2-2; V: TRBV27; D: TRBD1; size: .
CDR3: CASSVEGDHQPQHF; DNA: TGTGCCAGCAGCGTAGAGGGCGACCATCAGCCCCAGCATTTT; J: TRBJ1-5; V: TRBV9; D: .; size: .
CDR3: CASSVGQGSTNIQYF; DNA: TGCGCCAGCAGCGTGGGACAGGGGTCTACAAACATTCAGTACTTC; J: TRBJ2-4; V: TRBV5-1; D: TRBD1; size: few
CDR3: CASSEWQGTTEQFF; DNA: TGTGCCAGCAGTGAATGGCAGGGAACGACTGAGCAGTTCTTC; J: TRBJ2-1; V: TRBV6-1; D: .; size: .
CDR3: CAWSYNTRTDTQYF; DNA: TGTGCCTGGAGTTACAACACCCGCACAGATACGCAGTATTTT; J: TRBJ2-3; V: TRBV30; D: .; size: .
CDR3: CASSLEEEEETQYF; DNA: TGTGCCAGCAGTTTGGAGGAGGAGGAAGAGACCCAGTACTTC; J: TRBJ2-5; V: TRBV5-6; D: .; size: .
CDR3: CASSSAGSHYEQYF; DNA: TGTGCCAGCAGCTCAGCCGGGTCCCACTACGAGCAGTACTTC; J: TRBJ2-7; V: TRBV5-6; D: .; size: once
CDR3: CAWSGGQSNQPQHF; DNA: TGTGCCTGGAGTGGTGGGCAGAGCAATCAGCCCCAGCATTTT; J: TRBJ1-5; V: TRBV30; D: .; size: .
CDR3: CAIGDRFQETQYF; DNA: TGTGCCATCGGGGACAGGTTCCAAGAGACCCAGTACTTC; J: TRBJ2-5; V: TRBV10-3; D: TRBD1; size: .
CDR3: CAWEGLGGYTF; DNA: TGTGCCTGGGAGGGGTTGGGTGGCTACACCTTC; J: TRBJ1-2; V: TRBV30; D: .; size: .
CDR3: CASSLWAGGNQPQHF; DNA: TGTGCCAGCAGTTTATGGGCAGGGGGCAATCAGCCCCAGCATTTT; J: TRBJ1-5; V: TRBV27; D: .; size: .